These 6 T cell receptor beta chains were sequenced from one sample in a study of early T cells in non-severe SARS-CoV-2 infection. Via MiXCR, TCRdb re-called the 5' RACE reads, giving one row per CDR3 protein. The repertoire includes over 20,000 distinct CDR3 sequences, around 5.4% of them detected once, and 2.4% sits in the top ten. The sample consisted of whole blood. Receptor source: an adult who was a healthcare worker with PCR-confirmed SARS-CoV-2 infection or an uninfected control (not recorded which).

This chain connects TRBV6-2 or TRBV6-3 to TRBJ1-1; the D gene is possibly TRBD1 (5 bases). The CDR3 is made up of 13 amino acids. Trimming left V 6 bases short and J 4 bases short, with 12 bases between. Germline V gene sequence: CDR1 MNHEY, CDR2 SVGEGT. CDR3 nucleotide sequence: TGTGCCAGCAGAATAGGAGGGGTCACTGAAGCTTTCTTT. This encodes CASRIGGVTEAFF.

V usage is TRBV11-2 and J usage is TRBJ2-1; 7 positions agree with TRBD1. Trimming cost V 3 bases and J 6 bases; bases outside gene matches: 5. This CDR3 is 14 amino acids long. CDR1 and CDR2 (germline): SGHAT, FQNNGV. The chain's CDR3 is CASSFLGGRNEQFF. CDR3 in DNA: TGTGCCAGCAGCTTTTTAGGGGGCCGCAATGAGCAGTTCTTC.

This chain joins TRBV20-1 and TRBJ2-1; TRBD1 might be the D (5 bases). Looked up from germline, CDR1 is DFQATT and CDR2 is SNEGSKA (reference sequence). V was shortened by 2 bases and J by 5 bases, with 19 bases between the two germline ends. The length of the CDR3 is 16 residues. The CDR3 region has the DNA TGCAGTGCTAGAAAATCAGGGTTTAGTGAAAACAATGAGCAGTTCTTC. Translated, it gives CSARKSGFSENNEQFF.

The sample holds a few counts of this clonotype. V is TRBV6-2 or TRBV6-3 and J is TRBJ1-2; perhaps TRBD1 as D (6 bases). The CDR3 covers 14 residues. With 8 bases removed from V and 4 bases from J, the gap between germline ends came to 17 bases. From germline, CDR1 is MNHEY and CDR2 SVGEGT. The CDR3 is CASREAGAPYGYTF. CDR3 coding DNA: TGTGCCAGCCGGGAGGCAGGGGCCCCCTATGGCTACACCTTC.

The sample holds many counts of this clonotype. V is TRBV11-2 and J is TRBJ1-4; a possible D gene is TRBD1 (5 bases). Trimming shortened V by 0 bases and J by 4 bases, and 18 bases separated the two germline ends. Per the germline V gene, CDR1 is SGHAT and CDR2 is FQNNGV. This CDR3 contains 18 residues. The CDR3 spells CASSLDRLGTRGNEKLFF. Here the CDR3 DNA reads TGTGCCAGCAGCTTAGATCGGTTGGGGACCCGGGGTAATGAAAAACTGTTTTTT.

The chain uses TRBV28 and TRBJ2-7, with 8 bases identical to TRBD2. CDR3 size: 15 residues. J gave up 4 bases and V 5 bases, and 10 bases lay outside the gene matches. From germline, CDR1 is MDHEN and CDR2 SYDVKM. The CDR3 region is CASSPPRRGGYEQYF. CDR3 DNA sequence: TGTGCCAGCAGTCCCCCTCGCCGGGGGGGTTACGAGCAGTACTTC.